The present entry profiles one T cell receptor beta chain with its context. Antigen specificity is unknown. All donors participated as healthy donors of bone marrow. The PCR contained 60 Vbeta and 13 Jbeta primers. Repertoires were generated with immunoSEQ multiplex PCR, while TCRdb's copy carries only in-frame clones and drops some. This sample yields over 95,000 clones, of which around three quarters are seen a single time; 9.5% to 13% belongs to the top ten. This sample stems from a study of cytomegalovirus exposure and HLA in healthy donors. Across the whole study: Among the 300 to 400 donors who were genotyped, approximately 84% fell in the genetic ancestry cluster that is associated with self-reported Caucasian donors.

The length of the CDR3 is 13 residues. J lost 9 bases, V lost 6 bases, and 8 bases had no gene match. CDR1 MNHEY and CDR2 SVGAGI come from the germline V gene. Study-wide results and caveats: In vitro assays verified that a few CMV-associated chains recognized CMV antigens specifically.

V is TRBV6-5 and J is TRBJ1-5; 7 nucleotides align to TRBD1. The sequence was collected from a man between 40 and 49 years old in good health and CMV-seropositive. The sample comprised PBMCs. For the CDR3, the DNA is TGTGCCAGCAGCCAGGGGGATGGAGGGCCCCAGCATTTT. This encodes CASSQGDGGPQHF.